The sequence of this T cell receptor beta chain was determined in a study of T-cell reconstitution after alpha-beta-depleted transplantation in children. Unique molecular identifiers were used to barcode this TCRbeta library. Each CDR3 protein gets one entry after TCRdb re-called the PCR reads with MiXCR. Here the sample spans 90,000 to 130,000 distinct CDR3 sequences, approximately 6% being singletons. This clonotype showed up just a few times. Germline CDR1 and CDR2: LGHNA and YNFKEQ. The CDR3 spans 15 residues. The J segment lost 5 bases and the V segment lost 2 bases, leaving 5 bases of the junction unmatched.

The rearrangement joins TRBV4-2 to TRBJ2-2; 7 positions agree with TRBD1. The receptor was derived from a male patient between 2 and 9 years old who had a stem cell transplant for acute lymphoblastic leukemia, so the T cells may come from the graft donor. The sample in question was PBMCs, mostly from graft donor cells, obtained 360 days after TCRalphabeta/CD19-depleted stem cell transplant. In nucleotides, the CDR3 is TGTGCCAGCAGCCAACCCCCGACAGGGACCGGGGAGCTGTTTTTT. It encodes CASSQPPTGTGELFF.